What follows are 26 T cell receptor beta chains derived from one specimen sequenced in a study of STAT5B mutations in CD4+ large granular lymphocyte leukemia (dated 2022 in TCRdb). Library generation was performed with the immunoSEQ multiplex PCR assay. TCRdb re-hosts the immuneACCESS table, in-frame sequences only. Its copies lack some clones; in the studies checked, an unresolved V gene accounts for under half of them, and the cause for the rest is not known. This sample lists fewer than 30,000 clones; around 78% were detected once. The ten largest clones take up about 1.1% of the sample. Sequencing used CD4+ T cells from blood buffy coats. Receptors were obtained from a human donor in good health.

This clone has just a few counts. V and J are TRBV5-6 and TRBJ1-1, with D hard to call. Trimming stripped 2 bases from V and 6 bases from J, with 14 bases between. CDR1 and CDR2 (germline): SGHDT, YYEEEE. The CDR3 consists of 14 residues. As DNA, the CDR3 is TGTGCCAGCAGCTTTAGGGCTGGGCTTCCTGAAGCTTTCTTT. Translating gives CASSFRAGLPEAFF. Filled out from reference TRBV5-6 and TRBJ1-1, the complete variable domain reads DAGVTQSPTHLIKTRGQQVTLRCSPKSGHDTVSWYQQALGQGPQFIFQYYEEEERQRGNFPDRFSGHQFPNYSSELNVNALLLGDSALYLCASSFRAGLPEAFFGQGTRLTVV.

The chain is built from TRBV5-6 and TRBJ1-5, with a possible D match to TRBD1 (5 bases). Looked up from germline, CDR1 is SGHDT and CDR2 is YYEEEE. This CDR3 has 12 amino acids. V lost 4 bases, J lost 4 bases, and 6 bases lay in between. The CDR3 loop is CASSRQNQPQHF. CDR3 nucleotides: TGTGCCAGCAGCCGACAGAATCAGCCCCAGCATTTT. The variable domain in full, completed from reference TRBV5-6 and TRBJ1-5, reads DAGVTQSPTHLIKTRGQQVTLRCSPKSGHDTVSWYQQALGQGPQFIFQYYEEEERQRGNFPDRFSGHQFPNYSSELNVNALLLGDSALYLCASSRQNQPQHFGDGTRLSIL.

The chain combines TRBV4-1 with TRBJ2-2; 7 positions agree with TRBD1. Per the germline V gene, CDR1 is MGHRA and CDR2 is YSYEKL. Losses at the gene ends were 1 base for V and 2 bases for J; bases not matched to a gene: 4. The CDR3 is made up of 16 amino acids. CDR3 sequence (DNA): TGCGCCAGCAGCCAAGTGGGGACAGCCAACACCGGGGAGCTGTTTTTT. Its translation is CASSQVGTANTGELFF.

The chain is built from TRBV7-9 and TRBJ2-5; no definite D call. This CDR3 is built from 15 residues. Between the trimmed V and J ends, which lost 5 bases and 1 base, there was a span of 14 bases. The germline CDR1 and CDR2 sequences are SEHNR and FQNEAQ (reference sequence). Here the CDR3 DNA reads TGTGCCAGCAGCCCCAGTTTTGCGGTCCAAGAGACCCAGTACTTC. Residues: CASSPSFAVQETQYF.

V is TRBV19 and J is TRBJ2-1, with 7 bases that match TRBD2. Germline CDR1 is LNHDA and CDR2 is SQIVND (reference sequence). The ends lost 10 bases at V and 2 bases at J; junction bases unmatched: 14. This CDR3 is built from 16 residues. This CDR3 reads CATWSNKRETYNEQFF. In nucleotides, the CDR3 is TGTGCCACCTGGTCTAACAAGCGGGAAACCTACAATGAGCAGTTCTTC.

The chain uses TRBV6-1 and TRBJ2-5, with a tentative D call TRBD2 (5 bases). Germline loops: CDR1 MNHNS, CDR2 SASEGT. The length of the CDR3 is 14 residues. The V and J ends lost 6 bases and 6 bases respectively, with 17 bases between them. Here the CDR3 DNA reads TGTGCCAGCAGCCCCCAACATCCGGGGAAGACCCAGTACTTC. Its protein product is CASSPQHPGKTQYF.

This rearrangement joins TRBV5-1 to TRBJ2-2; TRBD2 aligns across 15 bases. The CDR3 runs to 17 residues. The V and J ends lost 4 bases and 3 bases, in that order; junction bases with no gene match: 4. CDR1 is SGHRS, CDR2 YFSETQ, per germline. The CDR3 spells CASSPGLAGGYTGELFF. The CDR3 region has the DNA TGCGCCAGCAGCCCGGGACTAGCGGGAGGCTACACCGGGGAGCTGTTTTTT. Complete variable domain (other parts from reference TRBV5-1 and TRBJ2-2): KAGVTQTPRYLIKTRGQQVTLSCSPISGHRSVSWYQQTPGQGLQFLFEYFSETQRNKGNFPGRFSGRQFSNSRSEMNVSTLELGDSALYLCASSPGLAGGYTGELFFGEGSRLTVL.

In this sample, this clone turned up a few times. The rearrangement links TRBV7-8 to TRBJ2-5, with 9 bases aligning to TRBD2. J gave up 4 bases and V 6 bases, and 6 bases lay outside the gene matches. Germline lookup yields CDR1 SGHVS and CDR2 FQNEAQ. This CDR3 contains 14 residues. As DNA, the CDR3 is TGTGCCAGCAGGCCAGCACTAGCGGGAGAGACCCAGTACTTC. Translated: CASRPALAGETQYF.

The rearrangement links TRBV9 to TRBJ2-5, with 7 nucleotides matching TRBD2. This CDR3 spans 17 amino acids. V was pared by 0 bases and J by 2 bases, with 10 bases of the junction left unmatched. Germline V CDR1 and CDR2: SGDLS, YYNGEE. CDR3 loop: CASSVDPLAELQETQYF. In nucleotides, the CDR3 is TGTGCCAGCAGCGTAGATCCCCTAGCGGAGTTGCAAGAGACCCAGTACTTC.

This chain's CDR3 is CASSGPFQETQYF. The CDR3 bases are TGTGCTAGTAGCGGGCCCTTCCAAGAGACCCAGTACTTC. J is TRBJ2-5 and V is TRBV12-5; D perhaps matches TRBD2 (6 bases). V was shortened by 8 bases and J by 1 base, with 11 bases between the two germline ends. CDR3 length equals 13 residues. The germline gives CDR1 LGHNT, CDR2 FRNRAP.

The genes are TRBV4-1 and TRBJ2-3, with 12 positions matching TRBD2. Germline V gene sequence: CDR1 MGHRA, CDR2 YSYEKL. After removal of 4 bases from V and 2 bases from J, the junction contained 4 bases not matched to a gene. CDR3 length: 16 amino acids. CDR3 residues: CASSPRLAGDTDTQYF. In DNA form, the CDR3 reads TGCGCCAGCAGCCCCCGACTAGCGGGGGACACAGATACGCAGTATTTT.

V gene TRBV7-2 combines with J gene TRBJ2-1; no firm D call. Germline loops: CDR1 SGHTA, CDR2 FQGNSA. Trimming shortened V by 0 bases and J by 9 bases, and 15 bases separated the two germline ends. The CDR3 is 15 amino acids. The CDR3 reads CASSLAPSMSGEQFF. CDR3 in DNA: TGTGCCAGCAGCTTAGCCCCCTCCATGTCCGGTGAGCAGTTCTTC.

The gene calls are TRBV27 and TRBJ2-2, with D possibly matching TRBD2 (6 bases). This CDR3 has 15 residues. Germline CDR1 and CDR2: MNHEY and SMNVEV (reference sequence). V gave up 2 bases and J gave up 3 bases, with 10 bases separating them. The CDR3 DNA is TGTGCCAGCAGTTTAGACGGGAGCGACACCGGGGAGCTGTTTTTT. Translated: CASSLDGSDTGELFF.

The CDR3 reads CASSLAANIYEQYF. The CDR3 DNA reads TGTGCCAGCAGCTTAGCGGCGAATATCTACGAGCAGTACTTC. This chain uses TRBV7-9 with TRBJ2-7; D uncertain. V gave up 0 bases and J gave up 3 bases, with 9 bases separating them. Germline lookup yields CDR1 SEHNR and CDR2 FQNEAQ (reference sequence). The CDR3 runs to 14 residues.

This chain uses TRBV14 with TRBJ2-7; the match to TRBD2 covers 9 bases. This CDR3 comprises 14 residues. After removal of 5 bases from V and 0 bases from J, the junction contained 2 bases not matched to a gene. CDR1 and CDR2 (germline): SGHDN, FVKESK. In DNA, the CDR3 is TGTGCCAGCAGCTTTAGCGGGAGCTCCTACGAGCAGTACTTC. Protein sequence: CASSFSGSSYEQYF.

J is TRBJ2-2 and V is TRBV10-3; D uncertain. Germline-derived CDR1 and CDR2 are ENHRY and SYGVKD. Between the trimmed V and J ends, which lost 6 bases and 1 base, there was a span of 3 bases. The CDR3 length is 12 residues. In DNA, the CDR3 is TGTGCCATCAGGGGGAACACCGGGGAGCTGTTTTTT. Its protein product is CAIRGNTGELFF.

The V and J genes are TRBV5-1 and TRBJ2-7; 8 bases map to TRBD2. Unmatched junction bases numbered 4, after V lost 3 bases and J lost 2 bases. The CDR3 covers 14 residues. The germline CDR1 and CDR2 sequences are SGHRS and YFSETQ. The CDR3 nucleotides read TGCGCCAGCAGCTGGAGCGGGGGCCCCTACGAGCAGTACTTC. Protein sequence: CASSWSGGPYEQYF.

The V gene is TRBV6-1, the J gene TRBJ1-5, with D unresolved. Germline CDR1 is MNHNS and CDR2 is SASEGT. The CDR3 loop spans 16 amino acids. Trimming took off 2 bases at V and 0 bases at J, with 11 bases between the two ends. In nucleotides, the CDR3 is TGTGCCAGCAGTGAATGGAACGACCTTAGCAATCAGCCCCAGCATTTT. Translated: CASSEWNDLSNQPQHF.

The V gene is TRBV10-3, the J gene TRBJ2-2; D remains unclear. Germline V gene lookup returns CDR1 ENHRY and CDR2 SYGVKD. This CDR3 contains 14 residues. V shed 6 bases and J shed 1 base, with 9 bases lying between them. The chain's CDR3 is CAIREHENTGELFF. Here the CDR3 DNA reads TGTGCCATCAGAGAACACGAGAACACCGGGGAGCTGTTTTTT.

This chain connects TRBV10-3 to TRBJ2-3, with 8 bases lining up with TRBD1. This CDR3 spans 14 amino acids. Germline CDR1 is ENHRY and CDR2 is SYGVKD. V lost 10 bases, J lost 4 bases, and 10 bases stayed unmatched. CDR3: CATGLDRAADTQYF. Here the CDR3 DNA reads TGTGCCACCGGTCTGGACAGGGCGGCAGATACGCAGTATTTT.

This clone has just a few counts. The V gene is TRBV5-1, the J gene TRBJ2-2; TRBD1 aligns across 9 bases. CDR1 and CDR2 (germline): SGHRS, YFSETQ. Trimming took 3 bases from V and 4 from J; bases not matched to a gene: 1. The CDR3 spans 14 residues. CDR3 coding DNA: TGCGCCAGCAGCTGGGGACAGGGCACCGGGGAGCTGTTTTTT. This sequence encodes CASSWGQGTGELFF.

This chain links TRBV28 with TRBJ2-3; D gene unclear. The CDR3 runs 14 residues. V was pared by 7 bases and J by 0 bases, with 11 bases between. CDR1 is MDHEN and CDR2 is SYDVKM in the germline V gene. In DNA form, the CDR3 reads TGTGCCAGCACCCGACTGTCTAGCACAGATACGCAGTATTTT. Protein: CASTRLSSTDTQYF.

The J gene is TRBJ2-5, the V gene TRBV5-1; no reliable D call. Germline CDR1 is SGHRS and CDR2 is YFSETQ. The CDR3 loop spans 13 amino acids. Trimming pared 2 bases from V and 5 bases from J, leaving 10 bases between. CDR3 protein: CASSLQPLETQYF. The CDR3 DNA sequence: TGCGCCAGCAGCTTACAACCTCTGGAGACCCAGTACTTC.

CDR3 bases: TGTGCCAGCTCCGCGCGACAGGGGGAGGCCGGGGAGCTGTTTTTT. Its protein product is CASSARQGEAGELFF. This rearrangement joins TRBV6-5 to TRBJ2-2; 9 nucleotides align to TRBD1. This CDR3 is 15 amino acids long. Germline V lookup: CDR1 MNHEY, CDR2 SVGAGI. J was trimmed by 6 bases and V by 8 bases; bases with no gene match: 10.

The chain is built from TRBV27 and TRBJ2-7, with 8 bases aligning to TRBD2. This CDR3 region has 13 residues. V was pared by 7 bases and J by 7 bases, with 9 bases of the junction left unmatched. Germline CDR1 and CDR2: MNHEY and SMNVEV (reference sequence). The CDR3 DNA sequence: TGTGCCAGCAATCCGCGGGGGGCGAGGGAGCAGTACGTC. Translating it yields CASNPRGAREQYV.

CDR3 nucleotide sequence: TGTGCCAGCAGTACCAGCGGGAGCACAGATACGCAGTATTTT. Translating it yields CASSTSGSTDTQYF. V usage is TRBV28 and J usage is TRBJ2-3, with D tentatively TRBD2 (6 bases). The V gene's germline CDR1 is MDHEN and CDR2 SYDVKM. Trimming removed 5 bases from V and 0 bases from J, with 9 bases in between. The CDR3 covers 14 residues.